This TCR beta chain was found in a study of beta chain features in type 1 diabetes. Of the isolated RNA, all was reverse transcribed, and so the sequenced material was expressed TCRB transcripts. An average of approximately 3.6 million reads was obtained for naive, central memory and regulatory T cell samples. Measured with immunoSEQ multiplex PCR; TCRdb has only the in-frame clones, and not every one. The data contain about 130,000 clones, roughly a tenth of them singletons. V lost 5 bases, J lost 9 bases, and 20 bases lay in between. CDR3 size: 15 residues. Germline-derived CDR1 and CDR2 are MDHEN and SYDVKM.

The chain links TRBV28 to TRBJ1-5; D is perhaps TRBD1 (5 bases). Input material: central memory CD4+ T cells from blood. The origin of this receptor is a man aged 18 to 29 in good health. Here the CDR3 reads CASSDIGALGGPQHF. Here the CDR3 DNA reads TGTGCCAGCAGTGATATAGGAGCGCTCGGGGGGCCCCAGCATTTT.